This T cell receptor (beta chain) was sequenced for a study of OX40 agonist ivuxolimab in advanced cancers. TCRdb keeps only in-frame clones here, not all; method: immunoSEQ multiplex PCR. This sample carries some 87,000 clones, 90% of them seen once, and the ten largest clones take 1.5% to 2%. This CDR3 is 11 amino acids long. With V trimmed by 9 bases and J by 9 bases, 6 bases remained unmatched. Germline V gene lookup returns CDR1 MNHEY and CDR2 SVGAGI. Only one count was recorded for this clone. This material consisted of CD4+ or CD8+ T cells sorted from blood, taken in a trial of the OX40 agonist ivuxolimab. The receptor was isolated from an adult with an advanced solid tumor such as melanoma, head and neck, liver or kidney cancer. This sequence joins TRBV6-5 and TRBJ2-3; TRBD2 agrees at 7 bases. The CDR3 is CASQGEGTQYF. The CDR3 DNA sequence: TGTGCCAGTCAAGGGGAGGGGACGCAGTATTTT.